This is a list of T cell receptor beta chains from one sample in a study of response to subunit inactivated influenza vaccine. TCRdb independently ran MiXCR on the RT-PCR reads; one entry per CDR3 protein. The sample shows 860,000 or so distinct CDR3 sequences, about 20% of them seen only once. The material sequenced was PBMCs from blood, taken approximately 5 days after vaccination. The receptor set was obtained from a man aged 45-65 years who received an inactivated influenza vaccine. Each CDR3 is given with its conserved first and last residue. The order of the fields is V gene, J gene, D gene, clone size, CDR3 protein, CDR3 DNA. The D gene is left open where the match is weak. Expanded clones get a size class; other rows say once, few or many, or leave the size out.

TRBV7-2	TRBJ2-1	TRBD2	few	CASRKLGGRDYNEQFF	TGTGCCAGCCGAAAGCTAGGCGGGAGGGATTACAATGAGCAGTTCTTC
TRBV7-3	TRBJ2-5	-	-	CASSYGVGETQYF	TGTGCCAGCAGCTACGGGGTGGGAGAGACCCAGTACTTC
TRBV20-1	TRBJ2-1	TRBD2	few	CSASRGGRNEQFF	TGCAGTGCTAGTCGGGGGGGTAGGAATGAGCAGTTCTTC
TRBV7-2	TRBJ2-7	TRBD2	-	CASSPSGTSMYEQYF	TGTGCCAGCAGCCCCTCCGGGACTAGCATGTACGAGCAGTACTTC
TRBV29-1	TRBJ2-4	-	-	CSVEDLGMGYF	TGCAGCGTTGAAGATTTGGGGATGGGTTACTTC
TRBV5-5	TRBJ2-6	-	-	CASSLEAGYGANVLTF	TGTGCCAGCAGCTTGGAGGCGGGCTACGGGGCCAACGTCCTGACTTTC
TRBV11-2	TRBJ2-1	TRBD2	-	CASSKTSGRAVSYNEQFF	TGTGCCAGCAGCAAGACTAGCGGGAGGGCCGTCTCCTACAATGAGCAGTTCTTC
TRBV6-5	TRBJ2-7	-	many	CASSYSNRLSSYEQYF	TGTGCCAGCAGTTACTCGAATCGGCTAAGCTCCTACGAGCAGTACTTC
TRBV6-2/TRBV6-3	TRBJ2-4	TRBD2	-	CASSSPGTSAAGRKNIQYF	TGTGCCAGCAGTTCCCCCGGCACTAGCGCGGCCGGTAGAAAAAACATTCAGTACTTC
TRBV30	TRBJ2-2	TRBD2	-	CAWNLNGGATGELFF	TGTGCCTGGAATCTGAACGGGGGGGCGACCGGGGAGCTGTTTTTT
TRBV12-3/TRBV12-4	TRBJ2-1	TRBD2	few	CASRPGGRDHNEQFF	TGTGCCAGCAGGCCGGGGGGTAGAGATCACAATGAGCAGTTCTTC
TRBV28	TRBJ2-3	TRBD2	-	CASVRSGGRPDTQYF	TGTGCCAGCGTCCGGTCGGGCGGGAGGCCAGATACGCAGTATTTT
TRBV5-1	TRBJ1-2	TRBD1	many	CASSTGQGARDGYTF	TGCGCCAGCAGCACCGGACAGGGGGCGAGGGATGGCTACACCTTC
TRBV6-2/TRBV6-3	TRBJ2-7	TRBD2	-	CASSSPPGLEIYEQYF	TGTGCCAGCAGTTCTCCTCCGGGACTAGAGATCTACGAGCAGTACTTC
TRBV5-1	TRBJ2-7	-	-	CASSLVPGEPIYEQYF	TGCGCCAGCAGCTTGGTTCCGGGGGAGCCTATCTACGAGCAGTACTTC
TRBV5-1	TRBJ2-2	-	few	CASTVQGNTGELFF	TGCGCCAGCACGGTACAGGGCAACACCGGGGAGCTGTTTTTT
TRBV11-2	TRBJ2-1	TRBD2	-	CASSTLAGGSYNEQFF	TGTGCCAGCAGCACACTAGCGGGGGGCTCCTACAATGAGCAGTTCTTC
TRBV28	TRBJ2-2	-	-	CASSPTGPGTGELFF	TGTGCCAGCAGCCCTACCGGGCCTGGGACCGGGGAGCTGTTTTTT
TRBV29-1	TRBJ1-5	-	few	CSGPGRVNQPQHF	TGCAGCGGCCCGGGGAGGGTGAATCAGCCCCAGCATTTT
TRBV20-1	TRBJ2-5	-	few	CSAYSGGGETQYF	TGCAGTGCTTATAGCGGCGGCGGGGAGACCCAGTACTTC
TRBV20-1	TRBJ1-5	-	-	CSAREGLQPNQPQHF	TGCAGTGCTAGAGAAGGTCTACAGCCCAATCAGCCCCAGCATTTT
TRBV18	TRBJ2-1	-	-	CASSPIMAFNEQFF	TGTGCCAGCTCACCAATAATGGCGTTCAATGAGCAGTTCTTC
TRBV6-1	TRBJ2-7	TRBD2	-	CASSRPPSGASYEQYF	TGTGCCAGCAGCCGACCCCCTAGCGGTGCGTCCTACGAGCAGTACTTC
TRBV20-1	TRBJ2-5	-	few	CSALVAAETQYF	TGCAGTGCTCTCGTTGCTGCGGAGACCCAGTACTTC
TRBV4-2	TRBJ2-1	-	many	CASSQDRQYEQFF	TGTGCCAGCAGCCAAGATCGGCAGTATGAGCAGTTCTTC
TRBV7-9	TRBJ2-1	-	-	CASSLDTTNEQFF	TGTGCCAGCAGCTTAGACACGACCAATGAGCAGTTCTTC
TRBV20-1	TRBJ2-5	TRBD2	-	CSASGTSRGVKTQYF	TGCAGTGCTAGCGGGACTAGCCGAGGAGTAAAGACCCAGTACTTC
TRBV6-1	TRBJ2-2	TRBD1	-	CASKQGAFAGELFF	TGTGCCAGCAAACAGGGGGCGTTTGCCGGGGAGCTGTTTTTT
TRBV12-3/TRBV12-4	TRBJ2-1	-	few	CASNRQGFNNEQFF	TGTGCCAGCAACAGGCAGGGATTCAACAATGAGCAGTTCTTC
TRBV6-7	TRBJ2-1	-	-	CASNGTGGQGWNEQFF	TGTGCCAGCAACGGAACCGGGGGTCAGGGTTGGAATGAGCAGTTCTTC
TRBV20-1	TRBJ2-1	TRBD2	few	CSARDSTSGLNEQFF	TGCAGTGCTAGAGATTCGACTAGCGGGCTCAATGAGCAGTTCTTC
TRBV5-6	TRBJ2-7	-	-	CASSFKGALYEQYF	TGTGCCAGCAGCTTCAAAGGGGCGTTATACGAGCAGTACTTC
TRBV10-2	TRBJ2-7	-	-	CASSESWGSYEQYF	TGCGCCAGCAGTGAGTCGTGGGGATCCTACGAGCAGTACTTC
TRBV28	TRBJ1-5	-	once	CASSLRAQPQHF	TGTGCCAGCAGTTTAAGAGCACAGCCCCAGCATTTT
TRBV5-1	TRBJ2-1	-	few	CASSSQGFGNNEQFF	TGCGCCAGCAGCTCACAGGGTTTCGGGAACAATGAGCAGTTCTTC
TRBV5-1	TRBJ2-3	-	-	CASSRSLSLSGLLVDTQYF	TGCGCCAGCAGCCGAAGCTTGTCGTTGTCAGGGCTGTTAGTAGATACGCAGTATTTT
TRBV25-1	TRBJ1-2	-	few	CASSEKGFYGYTF	TGTGCCAGCAGTGAAAAAGGGTTCTATGGCTACACCTTC
TRBV3-1	TRBJ2-1	TRBD2	-	CAASPTSGGVNEQFF	TGTGCCGCCTCCCCGACTAGCGGGGGGGTCAATGAGCAGTTCTTC
TRBV15	TRBJ2-6	-	few	CATTKGISGANVLTF	TGTGCCACCACAAAGGGGATCTCTGGGGCCAACGTCCTGACTTTC
TRBV24-1	TRBJ2-5	-	few	CATSETAPRETQYF	TGTGCCACCAGTGAAACGGCCCCTCGGGAGACCCAGTACTTC